There are many counts of the clone carrying this T cell receptor (beta chain). TCRdb redid the calling of the 5' RACE reads with MiXCR, one entry per CDR3 protein. The top ten clones hold approximately 5% of a sample with 37,000 or so distinct CDR3 sequences, approximately 6% of them seen once. The data are from a study of early T cells in non-severe SARS-CoV-2 infection. Between the trimmed V and J ends, which lost 3 bases and 4 bases, there was a span of 10 bases. The germline CDR1 and CDR2 sequences are SGHAT and FQNNGV. This CDR3 region has 14 residues. J is TRBJ1-3 and V is TRBV11-2; D unclear. Source material: whole blood. The source of this sequence is an adult who was a healthcare worker with PCR-confirmed SARS-CoV-2 infection or an uninfected control (not recorded which). The CDR3 DNA reads TGTGCCAGCAGCTTGGGGAGCGGAGGAAACACCATATATTTT. This encodes CASSLGSGGNTIYF.